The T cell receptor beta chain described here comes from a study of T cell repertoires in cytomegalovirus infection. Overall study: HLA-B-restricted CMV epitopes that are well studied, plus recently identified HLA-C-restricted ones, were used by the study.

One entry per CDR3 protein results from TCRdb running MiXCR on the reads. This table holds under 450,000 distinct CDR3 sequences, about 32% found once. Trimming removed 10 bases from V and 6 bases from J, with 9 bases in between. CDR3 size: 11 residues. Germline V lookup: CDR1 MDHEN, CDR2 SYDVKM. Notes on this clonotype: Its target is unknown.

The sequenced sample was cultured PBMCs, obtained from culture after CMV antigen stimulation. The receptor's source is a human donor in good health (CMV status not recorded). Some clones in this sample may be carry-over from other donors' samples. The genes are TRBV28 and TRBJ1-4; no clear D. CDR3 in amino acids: CATADDEKLFF. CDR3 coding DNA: TGTGCCACCGCGGACGATGAAAAACTGTTTTTT. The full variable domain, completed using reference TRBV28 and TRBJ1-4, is DVKVTQSSRYLVKRTGEKVFLECVQDMDHENMFWYRQDPGLGLRLIYFSYDVKMKEKGDIPEGYSVSREKKERFSLILESASTNQTSMYLCATADDEKLFFGSGTQLSVL.